Below, 9 T cell receptor beta chains from the same sample are listed, as sequenced in a study of T-cell reconstitution after alpha-beta-depleted transplantation in children. Unique molecular identifiers were incorporated into the prepared TCRbeta library. TCRdb processed the PCR reads anew with MiXCR; each CDR3 protein has one entry. The sample contains roughly 300,000 distinct CDR3 sequences, 9.9% of which appear only once. The sample consisted of PBMCs from the stem cell graft donor, taken from the stem cell graft. The source is a human donor who donated a stem cell graft to a child with SCID.

In this sample, this clonotype turned up a few times. The chain links TRBV10-2 to TRBJ2-5; 9 positions agree with TRBD2. The CDR3 consists of 14 residues. CDR1 WSHSY and CDR2 SAAADI come from the germline V gene. The CDR3 DNA follows: TGCGCTCCCAAGGGCGGGGGGGTCCTTGAGACCCAGTACTTC. It codes for CAPKGGGVLETQYF.

The chain couples TRBV7-9 to TRBJ1-1; TRBD1 is a possible D gene (5 bases). The CDR3 has 14 residues. V lost 8 bases and J lost 5, with 18 bases in between. The germline V gene has CDR1 SEHNR and CDR2 FQNEAQ (reference sequence). CDR3 loop: CASAQVRGGTEAFF. Written as DNA, the CDR3 is TGTGCCAGCGCACAGGTTCGGGGAGGAACTGAAGCTTTCTTT.

This sequence joins TRBV10-3 and TRBJ2-3, with 14 bases matching TRBD2. This CDR3 is built from 17 residues. Trimming took 7 bases from V and 4 from J; bases not matched to a gene: 10. Germline V gene sequence: CDR1 ENHRY, CDR2 SYGVKD. The CDR3 is CAIMGTSGGPVSDTQYF. The CDR3 region has the DNA TGTGCCATCATGGGGACTAGCGGGGGCCCTGTGTCAGATACGCAGTATTTT.

This clonotype has just a few counts. The chain joins TRBV20-1 to TRBJ1-2; TRBD1 matches at 7 bases. This CDR3 spans 14 amino acids. Trimming removed 4 bases from V and 8 bases from J; junction bases left unmatched: 13. The V gene's germline CDR1 is DFQATT and CDR2 SNEGSKA (reference sequence). CDR3 protein: CSANNNQAGGGYTF. CDR3 coding DNA: TGCAGTGCTAATAATAACCAGGCAGGGGGGGGCTACACCTTC.

This clonotype appeared a few times. The V call is TRBV12-3 or TRBV12-4, the J call TRBJ2-1; 7 bases are a match to TRBD1. The V and J ends lost 6 bases and 9 bases, in that order; junction bases with no gene match: 11. The CDR3 totals 14 residues. CDR3 DNA: TGTGCCAGCAGAACACGGAACAGGGGCACTGAGCAGTTCTTC. Translation gives CASRTRNRGTEQFF.

This clonotype was seen only a few times. V usage is TRBV18 and J usage is TRBJ2-1; D is uncertain. V lost 1 base and J lost 10, with 8 bases in between. Germline V gene sequence: CDR1 KGHSH, CDR2 LQKENI. CDR3 length: 12 residues. The DNA for the CDR3 is TGTGCCAGCTCACCACAGGGCCGAGAGCAGTTCTTC. This encodes CASSPQGREQFF. Looking up the rest from reference TRBV18 and TRBJ2-1 gives the full variable domain: NAGVMQNPRHLVRRRGQEARLRCSPMKGHSHVYWYRQLPEEGLKFMVYLQKENIIDESGMPKERFSAEFPKEGPSILRIQQVVRGDSAAYFCASSPQGREQFFGPGTRLTVL.

The genes are TRBV20-1 and TRBJ1-2, with D uncertain. The germline gives CDR1 DFQATT, CDR2 SNEGSKA (reference sequence). The V end was cut by 6 bases, the J end by 8 bases, with 19 bases between. The CDR3 totals 13 residues. The DNA of the CDR3 is TGCAGTGCCCAATGGACCGAAACGGGGGGCTACACCTTC. Translating gives CSAQWTETGGYTF.

The chain couples TRBV2 to TRBJ1-4; no firm D call. Germline V gene sequence: CDR1 SNHLY, CDR2 FYNNEI. V was trimmed by 6 bases and J by 7 bases, leaving 15 bases between them. The length of the CDR3 is 14 residues. CDR3 region: CASRTRVRGEKLFF. In DNA form, the CDR3 reads TGTGCCAGCAGGACAAGGGTCCGGGGTGAAAAACTGTTTTTT.

The CDR3 region is CASWVAGDDYEQYF. CDR3 nucleotides: TGTGCCAGTTGGGTAGCGGGGGACGACTACGAGCAGTACTTC. The V and J genes are TRBV2 and TRBJ2-7, with 9 bases aligning to TRBD2. The CDR3 spans 14 residues. Trimming at V came to 9 bases and at J to 3 bases, leaving 9 bases not matched to a gene. Germline assignment: CDR1 SNHLY and CDR2 FYNNEI. The full variable domain, its missing parts supplied by reference TRBV2 and TRBJ2-7, is EPEVTQTPSHQVTQMGQEVILRCVPISNHLYFYWYRQILGQKVEFLVSFYNNEISEKSEIFDDQFSVERPDGSNFTLKIRSTKLEDSAMYFCASWVAGDDYEQYFGPGTRLTVT.